This TCR beta chain originates from a study of blood T cell repertoires in COVID-19. In the original workflow: Amplifying reference gene primers gave estimates of nucleated cell counts. Produced via immunoSEQ multiplex PCR; TCRdb's table is partial and in-frame only. V, J and clone size derive from that table, while D and trimming were established from the DNA sequence. The data show around 60,000 clones, 72% seen once. The CDR3 runs 15 residues. Germline lookup yields CDR1 LGHNA and CDR2 YNFKEQ. V was cut by 2 bases and J by 1 base, with 10 bases left in between. The chain employs TRBV4-2 and TRBJ2-3, with D unresolved. The sample taken for sequencing was peripheral blood. This receptor was taken from a woman in her 70s with COVID-19, enrolled during active disease. The DNA for the CDR3 is TGTGCCAGCAGCCAAACATCCCTCGGCACAGATACGCAGTATTTT. Encoded protein: CASSQTSLGTDTQYF.